These 8 T cell receptor beta chains share one sample of origin, sequenced in a study of blood T cell repertoires in COVID-19 (dated by TCRdb to the early 2020s). Libraries were constructed by the immunoSEQ multiplex PCR assay. TCRdb holds this immuneACCESS table with in-frame rearrangements only. Some clones are missing; in checked studies, unresolved V genes explain under half, and the rest has no known cause. Within this sample are about 42,000 clones, with roughly 89% of them counted one time only. The ten largest clones capture about 3% of the sample. Sequencing was carried out using peripheral blood. These TCRs come from a man aged 50-60 years with active COVID-19.

The genes are TRBV7-6 and TRBJ2-5; 9 bases are shared with TRBD2. Germline V gives CDR1 SGHVS, CDR2 FNYEAQ. The CDR3 length is 16 residues. Trimming took 1 base from V and 1 from J; bases not matched to a gene: 4. The CDR3 protein is CASSLGSGGPQETQYF. CDR3 in DNA: TGTGCCAGCAGCTTAGGCAGCGGGGGGCCCCAAGAGACCCAGTACTTC.

This chain links TRBV3-1 (or the pseudogene TRBV3-2) with TRBJ2-7, with unresolved D. V was trimmed by 0 bases and J by 6 bases, leaving 12 bases between them. Germline V CDR1 and CDR2: LGHDT, YNNKEL (reference sequence). The CDR3 contains 14 residues. CDR3 in amino acids: CASSQDWSGPEQYF. CDR3 coding DNA: TGTGCCAGCAGCCAAGATTGGTCGGGTCCCGAGCAGTACTTC.

CDR3 protein: CASSMLAPVVEAFF. The CDR3 DNA sequence: TGTGCCAGTAGTATGTTAGCCCCGGTTGTTGAAGCTTTCTTT. The chain links TRBV19 to TRBJ1-1; D is unclear. The CDR3 is 14 residues long. Germline values: CDR1 LNHDA, CDR2 SQIVND (reference sequence). With 3 bases removed from V and 7 bases from J, the gap between germline ends came to 15 bases. Variable domain in full (rest from reference TRBV19 and TRBJ1-1): DGGITQSPKYLFRKEGQNVTLSCEQNLNHDAMYWYRQDPGQGLRLIYYSQIVNDFQKGDIAEGYSVSREKKESFPLTVTSAQKNPTAFYLCASSMLAPVVEAFFGQGTRLTVV.

The rearrangement links TRBV9 to TRBJ1-1; 7 bases fit TRBD1. This CDR3 has 13 residues. Trimming took 3 bases from V and 6 from J; bases not matched to a gene: 5. Germline V gene sequence: CDR1 SGDLS, CDR2 YYNGEE. The CDR3 DNA is TGTGCCAGCAGCGGGATAGGGGGCGCTGAAGCTTTCTTT. This gives the protein CASSGIGGAEAFF.

This clone was found a few times. The rearrangement links TRBV7-9 to TRBJ2-7, with TRBD2 matching 12 bases. Trimming took 4 bases from V and 6 from J; bases not matched to a gene: 1. The CDR3 extends over 13 amino acids. CDR1 and CDR2 from the germline V gene are SEHNR and FQNEAQ (reference sequence). In DNA form, the CDR3 reads TGTGCCAGCAGCTGGACTAGCGGGGTCGAGCAGTACTTC. Translation: CASSWTSGVEQYF.

The genes are TRBV5-1 and TRBJ2-3; 7 nucleotides align to TRBD1. With 4 bases clipped from V and 5 bases from J, the junction kept 7 bases outside the gene matches. Per the germline V gene, CDR1 is SGHRS and CDR2 is YFSETQ. This CDR3 contains 14 residues. The DNA of the CDR3 is TGCGCCAGCAGCCCTGCAGACAGGGTAGATACGCAGTATTTT. Its translation is CASSPADRVDTQYF. Full variable domain (rest looked up from reference TRBV5-1 and TRBJ2-3): KAGVTQTPRYLIKTRGQQVTLSCSPISGHRSVSWYQQTPGQGLQFLFEYFSETQRNKGNFPGRFSGRQFSNSRSEMNVSTLELGDSALYLCASSPADRVDTQYFGPGTRLTVL.

Turning to this clone: An end of the junction differs from the germline gene, which may be a read error. V gene TRBV7-7 combines with J gene TRBJ2-2, with D perhaps matching TRBD2 (5 bases). The CDR3 loop spans 14 amino acids. Germline-derived CDR1 and CDR2 are SSHAT and FNYEAQ (reference sequence). CDR3 sequence reads: CASSPSSGPGELFF. The CDR3 DNA reads TGTGCTAGCAGCCCATCGAGCGGTCCTGGGGAGCTGTTTTTT.

The gene calls are TRBV2 and TRBJ2-2; tentatively, D is TRBD1 (5 bases). Germline CDR1 SNHLY, CDR2 FYNNEI. The CDR3 length is 13 residues. The ends were cut back, 10 bases at V and 4 bases at J, with 13 bases in the middle. The CDR3 protein is CATSDDSTGELFF. The CDR3 DNA sequence: TGTGCCACTTCGGATGACAGCACCGGGGAGCTGTTTTTT.